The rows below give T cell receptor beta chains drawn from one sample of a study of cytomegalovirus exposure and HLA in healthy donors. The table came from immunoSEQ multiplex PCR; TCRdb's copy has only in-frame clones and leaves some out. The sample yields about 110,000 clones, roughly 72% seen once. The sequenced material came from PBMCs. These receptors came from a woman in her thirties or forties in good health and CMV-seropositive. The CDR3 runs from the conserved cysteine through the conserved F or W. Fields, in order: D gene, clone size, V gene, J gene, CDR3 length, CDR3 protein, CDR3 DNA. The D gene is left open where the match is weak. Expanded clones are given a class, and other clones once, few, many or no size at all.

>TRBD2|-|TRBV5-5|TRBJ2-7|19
CASSPGQPGLAGWRYEQYF
TGTGCCAGCAGCCCAGGACAGCCGGGACTAGCGGGCTGGCGTTACGAGCAGTACTTC
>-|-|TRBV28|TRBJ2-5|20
CASSLPRNPPQGMFQETQYF
TGTGCCAGCAGTTTGCCCCGCAACCCCCCCCAGGGAATGTTCCAAGAGACCCAGTACTTC
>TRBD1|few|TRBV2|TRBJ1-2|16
CASSEGRRTGPYGYTF
TGTGCCAGCAGTGAGGGTCGCAGGACAGGCCCCTATGGCTACACCTTC
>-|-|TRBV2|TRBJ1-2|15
CASSNEAGRSYGYTF
TGTGCCAGCAGTAACGAAGCGGGACGGAGCTATGGCTACACCTTC
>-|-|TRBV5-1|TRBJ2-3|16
CASSLGGGGWSDTQYF
TGCGCCAGCAGCTTGGGAGGTGGGGGCTGGTCTGATACGCAGTATTTT
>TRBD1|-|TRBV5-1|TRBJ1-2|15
CASSTKTGPSYGYTF
TGCGCCAGCAGCACCAAGACAGGGCCTTCCTATGGCTACACCTTC
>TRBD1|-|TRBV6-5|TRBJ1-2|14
CASGLQAGGYGYTF
TGTGCCAGCGGATTGCAGGCAGGGGGCTATGGCTACACCTTC
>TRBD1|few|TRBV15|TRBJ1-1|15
CATSIPTGGDTEAFF
TGTGCCACCAGCATCCCTACAGGGGGAGACACTGAAGCTTTCTTT
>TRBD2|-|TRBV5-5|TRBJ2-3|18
CASSFGYARGEGADTQYF
TGTGCCAGCAGCTTCGGGTACGCGCGGGGGGAAGGGGCAGATACGCAGTATTTT
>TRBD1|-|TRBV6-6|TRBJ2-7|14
CASSYGQGQDEQYF
TGTGCCAGCAGTTACGGACAGGGGCAGGACGAGCAGTACTTC
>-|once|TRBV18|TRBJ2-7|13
CASSPTGTYEQYF
TGTGCCAGCTCACCAACAGGTACCTACGAGCAGTACTTC
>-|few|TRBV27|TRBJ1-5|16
CASSLAGLDSNQPQHF
TGTGCCAGCAGTTTAGCAGGGCTAGATAGCAATCAGCCCCAGCATTTT
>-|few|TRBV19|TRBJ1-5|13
CASMVAGGQPQHF
TGTGCCAGTATGGTGGCCGGAGGTCAGCCCCAGCATTTT
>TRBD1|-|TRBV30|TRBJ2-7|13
CALLDRSSYEQYF
TGTGCCTTGTTGGACAGGTCATCCTACGAGCAGTACTTC
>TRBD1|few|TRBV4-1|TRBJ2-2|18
CASSYRLIAGGDTGELFF
TGCGCCAGCAGCTACCGCCTTATTGCAGGGGGCGATACCGGGGAGCTGTTTTTT
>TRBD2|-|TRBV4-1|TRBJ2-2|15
CASSDTAGGTGELFF
TGCGCCAGCAGCGATACAGCGGGGGGAACCGGGGAGCTGTTTTTT
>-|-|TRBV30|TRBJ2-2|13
CASRALAPGELFF
TGTGCCTCGAGGGCACTAGCCCCCGGGGAGCTGTTTTTT
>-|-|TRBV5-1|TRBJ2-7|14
CASSPGAGNQGQYF
TGCGCCAGCAGCCCGGGCGCGGGAAATCAGGGGCAGTACTTC
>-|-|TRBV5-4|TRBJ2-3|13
CASSREFTDTQYF
TGTGCCAGCAGCCGGGAGTTCACAGATACGCAGTATTTT
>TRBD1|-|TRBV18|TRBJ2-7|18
CASSTTGSRGFNSYEQYF
TGTGCCAGCTCAACGACAGGGAGTAGGGGCTTTAATTCCTACGAGCAGTACTTC
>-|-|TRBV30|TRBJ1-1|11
CAWSSRDQAFF
TGTGCCTGGAGTAGCCGGGATCAAGCTTTCTTT
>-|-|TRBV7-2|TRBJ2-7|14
CASSLALFSYEQYF
TGTGCCAGCAGCTTAGCCCTTTTCTCCTACGAGCAGTACTTC
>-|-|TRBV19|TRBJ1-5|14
CASSIRGAGQPQHF
TGTGCCAGTAGTATCCGGGGGGCCGGGCAGCCCCAGCATTTT
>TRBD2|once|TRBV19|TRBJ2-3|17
CASSSSAGGTPTDTQYF
TGTGCCAGTAGTTCATCAGCGGGAGGGACACCCACAGATACGCAGTATTTT
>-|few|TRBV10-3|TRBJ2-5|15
CAISVTGSPQETQYF
TGTGCCATCAGTGTTACAGGGTCCCCCCAAGAGACCCAGTACTTC
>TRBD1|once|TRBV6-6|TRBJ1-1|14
CASSHRQGFTEAFF
TGTGCCAGCAGCCACCGACAGGGTTTCACTGAAGCTTTCTTT
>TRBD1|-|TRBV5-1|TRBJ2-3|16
CASSSSPGTGGDTQYF
TGCGCCAGCAGCTCCTCCCCCGGGACAGGGGGAGATACGCAGTATTTT
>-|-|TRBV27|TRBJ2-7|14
CASSLFQFQSEQYF
TGTGCCAGCAGTTTATTCCAGTTCCAAAGCGAGCAGTACTTC
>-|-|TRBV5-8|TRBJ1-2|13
CASSGGQGYGYTF
TGTGCCAGCAGCGGCGGCCAGGGCTATGGCTACACCTTC
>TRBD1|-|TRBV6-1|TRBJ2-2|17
CASSATGGSGVTGELFF
TGTGCCAGCAGTGCTACAGGGGGCTCGGGCGTCACCGGGGAGCTGTTTTTT
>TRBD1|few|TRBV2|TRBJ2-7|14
CASSKTGAAYEQYF
TGTGCCAGCAGTAAGACAGGGGCGGCCTACGAGCAGTACTTC
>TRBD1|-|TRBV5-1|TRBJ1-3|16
CASSLAGQRFGNTIYF
TGCGCCAGCAGCTTGGCGGGACAGAGGTTTGGAAACACCATATATTTT
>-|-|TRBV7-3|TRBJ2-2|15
CASSLNIPYTGELFF
TGTGCCAGCAGCCTTAACATACCGTACACCGGGGAGCTGTTTTTT
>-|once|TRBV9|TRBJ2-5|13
CASSPPGTGAQYF
TGTGCCAGCAGCCCCCCCGGAACCGGGGCCCAGTACTTC
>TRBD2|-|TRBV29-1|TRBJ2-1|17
CSVEGTSGRAFYNEQFF
TGCAGCGTTGAAGGGACTAGCGGGAGGGCCTTCTACAATGAGCAGTTCTTC
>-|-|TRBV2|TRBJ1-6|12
CASSVGDSPLHF
TGTGCCAGCAGTGTCGGGGATTCACCCCTCCACTTT
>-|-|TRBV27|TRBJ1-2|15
CASREQTTGLHGYTF
TGTGCCAGCAGGGAGCAAACGACAGGACTCCATGGCTACACCTTC
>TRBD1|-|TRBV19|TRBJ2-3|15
CASTNRGRWADTQYF
TGTGCCAGTACCAACAGGGGGCGGTGGGCAGATACGCAGTATTTT
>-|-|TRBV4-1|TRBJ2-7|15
CASSQGRGSWYEQYF
TGCGCCAGCAGCCAGGGAAGGGGGAGTTGGTACGAGCAGTACTTC
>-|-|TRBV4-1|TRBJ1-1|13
CASTGAGDTEAFF
TGCGCCAGCACCGGGGCGGGGGACACTGAAGCTTTCTTT
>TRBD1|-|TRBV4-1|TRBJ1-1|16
CASSNRPGQGHTEAFF
TGCGCCAGCAGTAACCGCCCGGGACAGGGTCACACTGAAGCTTTCTTT
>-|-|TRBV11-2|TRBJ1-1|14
CASSIQVWDTEAFF
TGTGCCAGCAGCATCCAGGTGTGGGACACTGAAGCTTTCTTT
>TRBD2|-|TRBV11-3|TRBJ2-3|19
CASSPSRGTSGEYTDTQYF
TGTGCCAGCAGCCCCTCGAGGGGGACTAGCGGGGAGTACACAGATACGCAGTATTTT
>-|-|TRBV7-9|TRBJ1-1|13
CSSSLQGARTAFF
TGTTCCAGCAGCTTACAAGGGGCGAGGACGGCTTTCTTT
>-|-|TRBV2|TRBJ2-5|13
CASSWDYQETQYF
TGTGCCAGCAGTTGGGACTACCAAGAGACCCAGTACTTC
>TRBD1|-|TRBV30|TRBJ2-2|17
CAWNRGGTGGLTGELFF
TGTGCCTGGAACCGAGGGGGGACAGGGGGCTTAACCGGGGAGCTGTTTTTT
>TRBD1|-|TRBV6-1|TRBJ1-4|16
CASSEAHRGGNEKLFF
TGTGCCAGCAGTGAAGCGCACAGGGGGGGAAATGAAAAACTGTTTTTT
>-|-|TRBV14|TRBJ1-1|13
CASSQTRDTEAFF
TGTGCCAGCAGCCAAACTCGGGACACTGAAGCTTTCTTT
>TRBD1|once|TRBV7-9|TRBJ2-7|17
CSSSLALGQGSSYEQYF
TGTTCCAGCAGCTTAGCGTTAGGACAGGGATCCTCCTACGAGCAGTACTTC
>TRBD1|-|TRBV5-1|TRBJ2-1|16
CASSLATGGRNNEQFF
TGCGCCAGCAGCTTGGCTACAGGGGGTAGGAACAATGAGCAGTTCTTC
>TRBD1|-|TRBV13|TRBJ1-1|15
CASSNPRGLSTEAFF
TGTGCCAGCAGCAACCCCAGGGGGCTGAGCACTGAAGCTTTCTTT
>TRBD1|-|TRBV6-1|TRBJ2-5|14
CASSRDSGQETQYF
TGTGCCAGCAGCAGGGACAGCGGCCAAGAGACCCAGTACTTC